The 23 T cell receptor beta chains presented below share a single source sample, sequenced in a study of identical twins. TCRdb fed the 5' RACE reads into MiXCR, producing one record per CDR3 protein. In the table there are approximately 690,000 distinct CDR3 sequences, around 6% of which are singletons. The sample taken for sequencing was naive T cells sorted from blood. The receptors come from a man younger than 30 in good health.

The chain has TRBV6-1 and TRBJ1-1, with D perhaps matching TRBD1 (5 bases). V lost 8 bases and J 3 bases, leaving 16 bases between the germline ends. This CDR3 comprises 14 residues. Germline assignment: CDR1 MNHNS and CDR2 SASEGT. In DNA form, the CDR3 reads TGTGCCAGCTGGTTGAGGGGCACGTACACTGAAGCTTTCTTT. Translated, it gives CASWLRGTYTEAFF.

In this sample, this clonotype turned up a few times. The chain is built from TRBV7-2 and TRBJ2-7; the match to TRBD2 covers 10 bases. This CDR3 contains 15 residues. After removal of 4 bases from V and 2 bases from J, the junction contained 5 bases not matched to a gene. The V gene's germline CDR1 is SGHTA and CDR2 FQGNSA. CDR3 sequence (DNA): TGTGCCAGCAGCTCCGCCGGGACTAGCGCCTACGAGCAGTACTTC. Translation gives CASSSAGTSAYEQYF. The full variable domain, its missing parts supplied by reference TRBV7-2 and TRBJ2-7, is GAGVSQSPSNKVTEKGKDVELRCDPISGHTALYWYRQSLGQGLEFLIYFQGNSAPDKSGLPSDRFSAERTGGSVSTLTIQRTQQEDSAVYLCASSSAGTSAYEQYFGPGTRLTVT.

This clonotype showed up just a few times. J is TRBJ1-2 and V is TRBV29-1; no reliable D call. The CDR3 consists of 17 residues. The V gene lost 0 bases and the J gene lost 0 bases, with 17 bases spanning the gap. CDR1 and CDR2 (germline): SQVTM, ANQGSEA. The CDR3 DNA sequence: TGCAGCGTTGAAGACTCCTGGGTCCTGGGAGCTAACTATGGCTACACCTTC. Translating gives CSVEDSWVLGANYGYTF. The entire variable domain, with the rest obtained from reference TRBV29-1 and TRBJ1-2, is as follows: SAVISQKPSRDICQRGTSLTIQCQVDSQVTMMFWYRQQPGQSLTLIATANQGSEATYESGFVIDKFPISRPNLTFSTLTVSNMSPEDSSIYLCSVEDSWVLGANYGYTFGSGTRLTVV.

The rearrangement links TRBV6-1 to TRBJ2-3; D possibly corresponds to TRBD2 (6 bases). Per the germline V gene, CDR1 is MNHNS and CDR2 is SASEGT. V was trimmed by 6 bases and J by 1 base, leaving 11 bases between them. This CDR3 is 14 amino acids long. The DNA for the CDR3 is TGTGCCAGCAGCTCTTCTAGCGGCACAGATACGCAGTATTTT. Residues: CASSSSSGTDTQYF.

This clonotype turned up a few times. The chain combines TRBV29-1 with TRBJ2-1, with 8 bases aligning to TRBD1. Germline CDR1 and CDR2: SQVTM and ANQGSEA. With V trimmed by 4 bases and J by 8 bases, 4 bases remained unmatched. The CDR3 length is 12 residues. This CDR3 is CSVVVRGHEQFF. As DNA, the CDR3 is TGCAGCGTTGTGGTCAGGGGGCATGAGCAGTTCTTC.

This clonotype was seen many times. This sequence joins TRBV20-1 and TRBJ1-2; D ambiguous. This CDR3 has 11 residues. The V gene's germline CDR1 is DFQATT and CDR2 SNEGSKA (reference sequence). V gave up 3 bases and J gave up 6 bases, with 8 bases separating them. The CDR3 region has the DNA TGCAGTGCTAGGAGGGTCAATGGCTACACCTTC. This translates into CSARRVNGYTF.

V usage is TRBV6-1 and J usage is TRBJ2-5; 7 bases line up with TRBD2. The CDR3 spans 16 residues. Germline CDR1 and CDR2: MNHNS and SASEGT. V dropped 10 bases and J dropped 4; count of bases not matched to a gene: 18. For the CDR3, the DNA is TGTGCCACCGTCGAGTGGCTAGCGGATATGAGAGAGACCCAGTACTTC. Its translation is CATVEWLADMRETQYF.

This clonotype has a handful of counts. The J gene is TRBJ2-1, the V gene TRBV29-1; D perhaps matches TRBD1 (5 bases). The CDR3 loop spans 10 amino acids. Germline CDR1 is SQVTM and CDR2 is ANQGSEA. V shed 6 bases and J shed 8 bases, with 8 bases lying between them. The CDR3 protein is CSVDSHEQFF. As DNA, the CDR3 is TGCAGCGTAGACAGCCATGAGCAGTTCTTC.

This clonotype was seen many times. CDR3 region: CAISVGVDHEQFF. The CDR3 nucleotides are TGTGCCATCAGTGTTGGGGTCGACCATGAGCAGTTCTTC. The rearrangement uses TRBV10-3 and TRBJ2-1, with unresolved D. CDR3 length: 13 amino acids. CDR1 is ENHRY, CDR2 SYGVKD, per germline. V lost 4 bases, J lost 8 bases, and 12 bases lay in between.

This clonotype appeared many times. The CDR3 sequence: CASSFAAGRGADTQYF. The CDR3 DNA is TGTGCCAGCAGTTTCGCGGCGGGGAGAGGCGCAGATACGCAGTATTTT. This chain uses TRBV12-3 or TRBV12-4 with TRBJ2-3, with a possible D match to TRBD2 (6 bases). This CDR3 region has 16 residues. V lost 3 bases to trimming and J lost 4 bases, with 17 bases between them.

This clonotype occurred many times. This chain joins TRBV28 and TRBJ2-2; maybe TRBD2 (5 bases). CDR1 is MDHEN, CDR2 SYDVKM, per germline. The CDR3 is made up of 15 amino acids. V gave up 9 bases and J gave up 2 bases, with 16 bases separating them. Here the CDR3 DNA reads TGTGCCAGTCTCCTGGGTAGCGCAAACACCGGGGAGCTGTTTTTT. Translated, it gives CASLLGSANTGELFF.

This clonotype was recorded at least ten times. The genes are TRBV5-1 and TRBJ2-4; the match to TRBD2 covers 11 bases. The CDR3 contains 16 residues. Germline CDR1 is SGHRS and CDR2 is YFSETQ. The V and J ends lost 4 bases and 5 bases, in that order; junction bases with no gene match: 8. CDR3 nucleotide sequence: TGCGCCAGCAGCCGCAAGACTAGCGGGATTGAAAACATTCAGTACTTC. Amino acids: CASSRKTSGIENIQYF.

The rearrangement uses TRBV4-2 and TRBJ2-1; TRBD2 matches at 8 bases. CDR1 is LGHNA, CDR2 YNFKEQ, per germline. The J segment lost 12 bases and the V segment lost 0 bases, leaving 4 bases of the junction unmatched. The CDR3 is 13 residues long. The CDR3 region is CASSQENRGGQFF. CDR3 DNA: TGTGCCAGCAGCCAAGAGAATCGGGGGGGGCAGTTCTTC.

This clonotype was recorded a few times. The V and J genes are TRBV6-2 or TRBV6-3 and TRBJ2-5; the D is unclear. The CDR3 has 14 residues. The germline V gene encodes CDR1 MNHEY and CDR2 SVGEGT. V dropped 6 bases and J dropped 3 bases, with 14 bases sitting between them. CDR3 residues: CASRSGSWEETQYF. CDR3 in DNA: TGTGCCAGCAGGTCAGGAAGCTGGGAAGAGACCCAGTACTTC.

This clonotype was recorded a few times. The chain uses TRBV24-1 and TRBJ2-7; 9 bases fit TRBD1. V lost 5 bases, J lost 3 bases, and 10 bases stayed unmatched. The length of the CDR3 is 16 residues. Looked up from germline, CDR1 is KGHDR and CDR2 is SFDVKD. The CDR3 is CATSVLHRQGGYEQYF. DNA for the CDR3: TGTGCCACCAGTGTCCTCCATAGACAGGGGGGCTACGAGCAGTACTTC.

This clonotype showed up many times. CDR3 protein: CSVRDYPTYEQYF. DNA for the CDR3: TGCAGCGTGCGGGACTACCCTACCTACGAGCAGTACTTC. This chain connects TRBV29-1 to TRBJ2-7; 7 bases fit TRBD2. Trimming at V came to 6 bases and at J to 2 bases, leaving 7 bases not matched to a gene. The CDR3 consists of 13 residues. CDR1 is SQVTM, CDR2 ANQGSEA, per germline.

The table lists this clonotype with a few counts. This chain joins TRBV4-1 and TRBJ2-1; the match to TRBD1 covers 7 bases. This CDR3 comprises 14 residues. Germline V CDR1 and CDR2: MGHRA, YSYEKL. J lost 14 bases, V lost 4 bases, and 14 bases had no gene match. The CDR3 sequence: CASSPLGTDRKKFF. The CDR3 coding sequence is TGCGCCAGCAGCCCCTTGGGGACAGATAGGAAAAAGTTCTTC.

This clonotype was detected many times. This chain links TRBV20-1 with TRBJ2-7, with 9 bases identical to TRBD1. Germline CDR1 reads DFQATT; CDR2 reads SNEGSKA (reference sequence). V lost 5 bases, J lost 4 bases, and 12 bases stayed unmatched. The CDR3 sequence is 15 residues long. The CDR3 is CSAVRGGTGRYEQYV. The CDR3 DNA reads as TGCAGTGCTGTTAGGGGCGGGACAGGGAGGTACGAGCAGTACGTC.

With respect to this clonotype: Since a much larger clone is just one base distant, this may be a read error. V is TRBV10-3 and J is TRBJ2-1, with D maybe TRBD2 (6 bases). The CDR3 contains 14 residues. V dropped 10 bases and J dropped 5 bases, with 18 bases sitting between them. Germline V gene sequence: CDR1 ENHRY, CDR2 SYGVKD. The CDR3: CATITALANNEQFF. The CDR3, as DNA: TGTGCCACCATCACTGCTCTAGCGAACAATGAGCAGTTCTTC.

In its sample, this clonotype was seen a few times. CDR3 in DNA: TGTGCCAGCAGCAGCCTCGTCGGGTCCAACGAGCAGTACTTC. It yields the protein CASSSLVGSNEQYF. The gene calls are TRBV7-9 and TRBJ2-7; the D is unclear. V was trimmed by 5 bases and J by 5 bases, leaving 16 bases between them. The germline gives CDR1 SEHNR, CDR2 FQNEAQ (reference sequence). The CDR3 has 14 residues.

This clonotype was counted ten times or more. This chain links TRBV28 with TRBJ1-6; 7 nucleotides line up with TRBD1. Per germline, CDR1 MDHEN and CDR2 SYDVKM. The CDR3 spans 15 residues. With V trimmed by 6 bases and J by 6 bases, 8 bases remained unmatched. The CDR3 loop is CASRKTGQPNSPLHF. CDR3 coding DNA: TGTGCCAGCAGGAAAACGGGACAGCCTAATTCACCCCTCCACTTT.

This clonotype was seen many times. V and J are TRBV6-2 or TRBV6-3 and TRBJ2-3; D is unresolved. The CDR3 loop spans 13 amino acids. Germline V lookup: CDR1 MNHEY, CDR2 SVGEGT. Deletions cut 7 bases from V and 2 bases from J, with 10 bases between. CDR3 DNA sequence: TGTGCCAGCAAGGGCTTCCTCACAGATACGCAGTATTTT. The encoded protein is CASKGFLTDTQYF.

This clonotype was found many times. The chain couples TRBV12-3 or TRBV12-4 to TRBJ2-3; unclear D gene. V was trimmed by 7 bases and J by 1 base, leaving 6 bases between them. This CDR3 spans 12 amino acids. CDR3 loop: CASTSRTDTQYF. In nucleotides, the CDR3 is TGTGCCAGCACCAGTCGCACAGATACGCAGTATTTT.